This TCR beta chain originates from a study of PD-1 blockade in classical Hodgkin lymphoma. Each and every patient relapsed after autologous stem cell transplantation, and patients got differing brentuximab vedotin exposure. Best responses fell into complete response, partial response or progressive disease. J lost 7 bases, V lost 5 bases, and 6 bases had no gene match. There are 14 residues in the CDR3. Germline CDR1 reads SGHTA; CDR2 reads FQGNSA. Profiling relied on immunoSEQ multiplex PCR, and the TCRdb table lists in-frame clones only, not all of them. The table shows roughly 140,000 clones, with 78% occurring only once. To note about this clone: Its antigen is unknown.

Notes on the study in general: After ASCT, patients who started nivolumab under 1 year later were excluded. Newly diagnosed patients had diversity similar to the baseline diversity of complete responders. Healthy donors reportedly exceeded newly diagnosed patients in baseline TCR diversity.

The source was peripheral blood mononuclear cells (PBMCs), collected before the second cycle of nivolumab. The origin of this receptor is a human donor with classical Hodgkin lymphoma. This chain links TRBV7-2 with TRBJ2-1; 9 positions match TRBD2. This CDR3 is CASSLYSGGNEQFF. The CDR3 DNA follows: TGTGCCAGCAGCCTCTATAGCGGGGGTAATGAGCAGTTCTTC.